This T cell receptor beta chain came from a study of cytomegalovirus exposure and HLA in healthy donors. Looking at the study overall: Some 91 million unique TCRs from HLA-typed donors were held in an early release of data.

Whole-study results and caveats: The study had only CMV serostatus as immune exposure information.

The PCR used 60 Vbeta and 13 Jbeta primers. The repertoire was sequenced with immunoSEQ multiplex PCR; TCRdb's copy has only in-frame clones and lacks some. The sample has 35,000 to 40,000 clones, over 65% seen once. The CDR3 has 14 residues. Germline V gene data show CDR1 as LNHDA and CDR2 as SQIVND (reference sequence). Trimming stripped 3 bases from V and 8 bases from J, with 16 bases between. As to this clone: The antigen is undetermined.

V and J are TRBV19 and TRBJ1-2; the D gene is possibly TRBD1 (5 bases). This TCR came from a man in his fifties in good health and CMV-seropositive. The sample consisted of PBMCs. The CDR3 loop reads CASSILSREGGYTF. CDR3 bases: TGTGCCAGTAGTATTTTAAGCAGGGAAGGCGGCTACACCTTC.